This T cell receptor beta chain was found in a study of T-cell memory formation after mild COVID-19. V gave up 3 bases and J gave up 0 bases, with 12 bases separating them. CDR3 size: 17 residues. Germline V gene sequence: CDR1 MNHEY, CDR2 SMNVEV (reference sequence). TCRdb fed the 5' RACE reads into MiXCR, producing one record per CDR3 protein. The sample has 250,000 to 400,000 distinct CDR3 sequences, 13% to 15% seen once. V and J are TRBV27 and TRBJ2-6; D remains unclear. Sequenced sample: PBMCs or a T cell subset sorted from them (not recorded which). The source is a man between 18 and 35 years old who had mild COVID-19 (a few samples of this study predate the infection). Cell type and time point are not known. CDR3 loop: CASSFLDGNSGANVLTF. CDR3 bases: TGTGCCAGCAGTTTTCTGGACGGAAACTCTGGGGCCAACGTCCTGACTTTC.